These 22 T cell receptor beta chains were all obtained from the same sample, sequenced in a study of Tregs in tolerant kidney transplant recipients. The repertoire was sequenced with immunoSEQ multiplex PCR; TCRdb's copy has only in-frame clones and lacks some. The data contain about 94,000 clones, 93% of them singletons. The sequences come from CD4+ T cells from blood, collected before the transplant. Receptors originate from a human donor who received a combined kidney and bone marrow transplant.

This chain uses TRBV18 with TRBJ1-6, with 9 bases aligning to TRBD1. Germline values: CDR1 KGHSH, CDR2 LQKENI. V lost 3 bases to trimming and J lost 11 bases; unmatched junction nucleotides: 5. The CDR3 is 14 residues long. In DNA form, the CDR3 reads TGTGCCAGCTCACCCGGACAGGGGTTGGCACCCCTCCACTTT. This sequence encodes CASSPGQGLAPLHF.

As for this clone: The identical CDR3 is also encoded by other nucleotide sequences in the sample. This sequence joins TRBV11-3 and TRBJ1-2; no clear D. Germline-derived CDR1 and CDR2 are SGHNT and YENEEA. CDR3 length: 16 amino acids. V was clipped by 5 bases and J by 8 bases, with 24 bases between them. CDR3 amino acids: CASSLAQLCRPYGYTF. As DNA, the CDR3 is TGTGCCAGCAGCCTAGCCCAATTGTGCAGGCCCTACGGCTACACCTTC.

This chain connects TRBV7-9 to TRBJ2-5; no clear D gene. The CDR3 is made up of 15 amino acids. Trimming took off 0 bases at V and 5 bases at J, with 13 bases between the two ends. Germline V gene data show CDR1 as SEHNR and CDR2 as FQNEAQ (reference sequence). The CDR3 DNA reads TGTGCCAGCAGCTTAGCGAGCCTAAACGGGGAGACCCAGTACTTC. Residues: CASSLASLNGETQYF.

V usage is TRBV7-9 and J usage is TRBJ2-5; TRBD2 agrees at 13 bases. CDR1 is SEHNR, CDR2 FQNEAQ, per germline (reference sequence). The CDR3 runs 17 residues. Trimming cost V 5 bases and J 0 bases; bases outside gene matches: 6. The CDR3 DNA is TGTGCCAGCAGCCTGGGACTAGCGGGACCGTACCAAGAGACCCAGTACTTC. Amino acid sequence: CASSLGLAGPYQETQYF.

This clone was counted only a few times. The CDR3, as DNA: TGCGCCAGCAGGGAGTTTTGGGGGACACGACAACGAAGGACTGAAGCTTTCTTT. Translating it yields CASREFWGTRQRRTEAFF. This chain uses TRBV5-1 with TRBJ1-1, with TRBD1 as a possible D gene (6 bases). Trimming took 5 bases from V and 5 from J, leaving 28 bases between them. Germline-derived CDR1 and CDR2 are SGHRS and YFSETQ. This CDR3 is 18 amino acids long.

The chain uses TRBV21-1 and TRBJ2-1; the table's D call, TRBD2, was not checked against the DNA. TRBV21-1 is given as a pseudogene. This CDR3 contains 15 residues. The CDR3 spells CASSQHWRVDIEQFF. In DNA form, the CDR3 reads TGTGCCAGCAGCCAGCACTGGCGGGTTGACATTGAGCAGTTCTTC.

V gene TRBV10-3 combines with J gene TRBJ2-3; the match to TRBD1 covers 7 bases. V shed 2 bases and J 2 bases; nucleotides not matched to a gene: 1. This CDR3 contains 14 residues. Germline loops: CDR1 ENHRY, CDR2 SYGVKD. The CDR3: CAISEDRDTDTQYF. CDR3 DNA sequence: TGTGCCATCAGTGAGGACAGGGACACAGATACGCAGTATTTT.

This clone came up once. V and J are TRBV4-1 and TRBJ2-3; 8 bases fit TRBD2. Germline values: CDR1 MGHRA, CDR2 YSYEKL. The CDR3 consists of 18 residues. The ends lost 3 bases at V and 0 bases at J; junction bases unmatched: 11. Here the CDR3 reads CASSQGGRGAASTDTQYF. DNA of the CDR3: TGCGCCAGCAGCCAGGGGGGGCGGGGGGCAGCTAGCACAGATACGCAGTATTTT.

This chain connects TRBV5-1 to TRBJ1-3; unclear D gene. V was pared by 5 bases and J by 8 bases, with 20 bases between. CDR3 length: 15 amino acids. Germline loops: CDR1 SGHRS, CDR2 YFSETQ. CDR3 sequence: CASRGGVVNVDTIYF. CDR3 bases: TGCGCCAGCAGGGGTGGAGTTGTCAATGTGGACACCATATATTTT.

This clone turned up a few times. Additional DNA sequences in this sample encode the identical CDR3. This chain joins TRBV19 and TRBJ1-6, with D possibly being TRBD1 (5 bases). CDR1 and CDR2 (germline): LNHDA, SQIVND (reference sequence). This CDR3 is built from 14 residues. Deletions cut 7 bases from V and 7 bases from J, with 14 bases between. CDR3 loop: CASMAGRVNSPLHF. The CDR3 nucleotides are TGTGCCAGTATGGCAGGCAGGGTCAATTCACCCCTCCACTTT.

The chain couples TRBV15 to TRBJ1-2, with a tentative D call TRBD1 (6 bases). From germline, CDR1 is LNHNV and CDR2 YYDKDF (reference sequence). V was shortened by 4 bases and J by 6 bases, with 12 bases between the two germline ends. This CDR3 has 13 residues. CDR3 sequence (DNA): TGTGCCACCAGCACAGGGGTACGCGATGGCTACACCTTC. It translates to CATSTGVRDGYTF.

The table lists this clone with a count of one. The gene calls are TRBV11-3 and TRBJ2-3; D uncertain. Germline CDR1 reads SGHNT; CDR2 reads YENEEA. V dropped 1 base and J dropped 6 bases, with 5 bases sitting between them. The CDR3 covers 12 residues. The CDR3 DNA sequence: TGTGCCAGCAGCTTAGTGTCTGATACGCAGTATTTT. Protein sequence: CASSLVSDTQYF.

V usage is TRBV9 and J usage is TRBJ1-3; D gene unclear. The V and J ends lost 0 bases and 0 bases respectively, with 7 bases between them. Germline V gene lookup returns CDR1 SGDLS and CDR2 YYNGEE. The CDR3 is 15 amino acids. The CDR3 DNA reads as TGTGCCAGCAGCGTAGATTATTCCTCTGGAAACACCATATATTTT. Protein sequence: CASSVDYSSGNTIYF.

The chain employs TRBV15 and TRBJ2-7; a possible D gene is TRBD2 (5 bases). The CDR3 covers 15 residues. Germline assignment: CDR1 LNHNV and CDR2 YYDKDF (reference sequence). V shed 0 bases and J shed 2 bases, with 11 bases lying between them. The DNA of the CDR3 is TGTGCCACCAGCAGAGAGCCCGAGGGAACCTACGAGCAGTACTTC. It codes for CATSREPEGTYEQYF.

This chain joins TRBV18 and TRBJ2-7; a weak D match, TRBD1 (5 bases). Germline loops: CDR1 KGHSH, CDR2 LQKENI. This CDR3 region has 15 residues. Deletions cut 2 bases from V and 13 bases from J, with 24 bases between. The CDR3 protein is CASSPSPRVRTESYF. The CDR3 bases are TGTGCCAGCTCACCAAGTCCCAGGGTTCGGACCGAGAGCTACTTC.

The rearrangement joins TRBV6-5 to TRBJ1-6; TRBD1 is a possible D gene (6 bases). The germline V and J ends were trimmed by 10 bases and 7 bases, with 17 bases remaining between them. This CDR3 has 14 amino acids. Germline CDR1 and CDR2: MNHEY and SVGAGI. The CDR3 sequence: CAIDTGTLNSPLHF. Written as DNA, the CDR3 is TGTGCCATCGATACCGGGACACTAAATTCACCCCTCCACTTT.

This clone has a single count. The chain uses TRBV4-1 and TRBJ2-5; possibly TRBD1 for D (6 bases). CDR3 length: 13 residues. CDR1 is MGHRA and CDR2 is YSYEKL in the germline V gene. Trimming shortened V by 2 bases and J by 4 bases, and 8 bases separated the two germline ends. CDR3 in amino acids: CASSQTGRETQYF. The DNA of the CDR3 is TGCGCCAGCAGCCAAACAGGGCGAGAGACCCAGTACTTC.

The chain links TRBV7-2 to TRBJ2-3; D call uncertain. V was cut by 5 bases and J by 1 base, with 10 bases left in between. This CDR3 has 14 amino acids. The V gene's germline CDR1 is SGHTA and CDR2 FQGNSA. The CDR3 bases are TGTGCCAGCAGCCGGCCGCTAGGCACAGATACGCAGTATTTT. Translation gives CASSRPLGTDTQYF. The full variable domain, its missing parts supplied by reference TRBV7-2 and TRBJ2-3, is GAGVSQSPSNKVTEKGKDVELRCDPISGHTALYWYRQSLGQGLEFLIYFQGNSAPDKSGLPSDRFSAERTGGSVSTLTIQRTQQEDSAVYLCASSRPLGTDTQYFGPGTRLTVL.

CDR3 protein: CASSQDLTAYNTEAFF. CDR3 coding DNA: TGTGCCAGCAGCCAAGACTTGACAGCGTATAACACTGAAGCTTTCTTT. This chain connects TRBV4-2 to TRBJ1-1, with TRBD1 as a possible D gene (5 bases). Looked up from germline, CDR1 is LGHNA and CDR2 is YNFKEQ. Trimming took 0 bases from V and 2 from J, leaving 13 bases between them. This CDR3 has 16 amino acids.

The rearrangement links TRBV2 to TRBJ1-1, with 8 bases that match TRBD1. The CDR3 runs to 13 residues. Unmatched junction bases numbered 4, after V lost 7 bases and J lost 3 bases. Germline CDR1 is SNHLY and CDR2 is FYNNEI. CDR3 bases: TGTGCCAGCACCCCGGACAGGGACACTGAAGCTTTCTTT. Protein sequence: CASTPDRDTEAFF.

The V call is TRBV5-6, the J call TRBJ2-3; the D gene is possibly TRBD2 (6 bases). The CDR3 has 17 amino acids. Germline V lookup: CDR1 SGHDT, CDR2 YYEEEE. Trimming pared 4 bases from V and 3 bases from J, leaving 21 bases between. CDR3 nucleotide sequence: TGTGCCAGCAGCACTGTTCCCGGGAGCGGTCGGACAGATACGCAGTATTTT. It translates to CASSTVPGSGRTDTQYF.

The rearrangement uses TRBV7-2 and TRBJ2-2, with D perhaps matching TRBD1 (5 bases). The CDR3 is made up of 13 amino acids. Looked up from germline, CDR1 is SGHTA and CDR2 is FQGNSA. Trimming cost V 5 bases and J 7 bases, with 11 bases left between them. The CDR3 DNA reads TGTGCCAGCAGCCCCCAAAGGGGCGGGGAGCTGTTTTTT. It yields the protein CASSPQRGGELFF.